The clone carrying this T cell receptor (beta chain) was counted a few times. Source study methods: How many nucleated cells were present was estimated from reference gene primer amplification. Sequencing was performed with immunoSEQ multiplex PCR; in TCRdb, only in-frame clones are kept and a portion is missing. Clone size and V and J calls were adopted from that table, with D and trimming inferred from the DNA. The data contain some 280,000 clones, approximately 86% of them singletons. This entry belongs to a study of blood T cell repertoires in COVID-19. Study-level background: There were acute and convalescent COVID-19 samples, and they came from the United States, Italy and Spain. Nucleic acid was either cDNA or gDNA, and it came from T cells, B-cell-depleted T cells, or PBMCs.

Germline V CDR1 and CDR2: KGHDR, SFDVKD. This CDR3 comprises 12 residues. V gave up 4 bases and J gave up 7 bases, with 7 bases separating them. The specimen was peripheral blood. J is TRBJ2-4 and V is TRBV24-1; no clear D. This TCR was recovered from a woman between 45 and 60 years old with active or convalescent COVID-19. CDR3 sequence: CATSENGNIQYF. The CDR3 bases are TGTGCCACCAGTGAGAACGGGAACATTCAGTACTTC.